This entry features one T cell receptor (beta chain) sequence. The CDR3 is 14 residues long. Per germline, CDR1 SQVTM and CDR2 ANQGSEA. The source of the sample is a study of OX40 agonist ivuxolimab in advanced cancers. Study summary: There were three patients with partial responses, one having hepatocellular carcinoma and two cutaneous melanoma.

This table comes from immunoSEQ multiplex PCR, and its TCRdb copy is limited to in-frame clones, with some not included. The sample holds 75,000 to 100,000 clones; roughly 80% are singletons and the top ten take about 5.8%. The origin of this receptor is an adult with an advanced solid tumor such as melanoma, head and neck, liver or kidney cancer. Sample: CD4+ or CD8+ T cells sorted from blood, taken in a trial of the OX40 agonist ivuxolimab. The genes are TRBV29-1 and TRBJ2-5; 9 bases map to TRBD2. Judging by the DNA end, TRBJ2-7 fits better; the J call may be wrong. The DNA of the CDR3 is TGCAGCGTTGGAGCGGGGGGCCCGTGGGACGAGCAGTACTTC. Protein sequence: CSVGAGGPWDEQYF.